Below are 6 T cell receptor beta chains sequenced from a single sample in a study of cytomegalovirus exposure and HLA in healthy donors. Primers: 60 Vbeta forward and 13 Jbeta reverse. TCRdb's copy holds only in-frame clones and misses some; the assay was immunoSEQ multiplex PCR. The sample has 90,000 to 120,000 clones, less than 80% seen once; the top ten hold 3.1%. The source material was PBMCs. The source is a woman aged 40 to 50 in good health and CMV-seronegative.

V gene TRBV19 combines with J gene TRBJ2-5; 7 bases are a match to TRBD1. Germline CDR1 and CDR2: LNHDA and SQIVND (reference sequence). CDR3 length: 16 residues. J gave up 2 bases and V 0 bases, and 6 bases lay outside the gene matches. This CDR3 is CASSIDLQTGQETQYF. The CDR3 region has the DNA TGTGCCAGTAGTATAGATCTCCAGACAGGGCAAGAGACCCAGTACTTC.

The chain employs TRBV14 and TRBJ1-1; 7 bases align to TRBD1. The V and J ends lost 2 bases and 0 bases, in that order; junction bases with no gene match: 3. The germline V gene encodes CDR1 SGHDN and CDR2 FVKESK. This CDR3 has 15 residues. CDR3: CASSQRGQLNTEAFF. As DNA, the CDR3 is TGTGCCAGCAGCCAAAGGGGACAGCTGAACACTGAAGCTTTCTTT.

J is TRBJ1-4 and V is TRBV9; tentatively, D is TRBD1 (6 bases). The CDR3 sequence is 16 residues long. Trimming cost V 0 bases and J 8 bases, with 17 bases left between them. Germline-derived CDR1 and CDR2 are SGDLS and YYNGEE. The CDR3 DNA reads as TGTGCCAGCAGCGTAGCACAGGGAGGGGACGGAGAAAAACTGTTTTTT. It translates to CASSVAQGGDGEKLFF.

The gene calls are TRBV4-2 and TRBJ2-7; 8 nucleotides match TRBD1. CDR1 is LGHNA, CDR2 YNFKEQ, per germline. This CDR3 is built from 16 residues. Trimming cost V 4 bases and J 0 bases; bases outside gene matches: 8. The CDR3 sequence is CASSPLDRASSYEQYF. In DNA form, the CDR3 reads TGTGCCAGCAGCCCCCTGGACAGGGCCAGCTCCTACGAGCAGTACTTC.

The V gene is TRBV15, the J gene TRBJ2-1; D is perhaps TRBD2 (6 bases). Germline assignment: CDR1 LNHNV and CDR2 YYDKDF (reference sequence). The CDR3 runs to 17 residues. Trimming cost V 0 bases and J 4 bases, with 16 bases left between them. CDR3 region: CATSREHAGGGYNEQFF. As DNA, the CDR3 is TGTGCCACCAGCAGAGAACACGCGGGCGGAGGGTACAATGAGCAGTTCTTC.

The CDR3 DNA reads as TGCGCCAGCAGCCAAGCAGGGGGTTTGGGTGAGACCCAGTACTTC. Protein product: CASSQAGGLGETQYF. The chain uses TRBV4-3 and TRBJ2-5; the match to TRBD1 covers 7 bases. This CDR3 has 15 residues. The V and J ends lost 1 base and 5 bases, in that order; junction bases with no gene match: 7. Germline assignment: CDR1 LGHNA and CDR2 YSLEER.